This T cell receptor (beta chain) was found in a study of T cell repertoires in cytomegalovirus infection. The CDR3 extends over 14 amino acids. The V segment lost 6 bases and the J segment 0 bases; nucleotides outside the gene matches: 3. CDR1 and CDR2 from the germline V gene are MDHEN and SYDVKM. TCRdb reprocessed the reads via MiXCR and lists one record per CDR3 protein. The table lists roughly 800,000 distinct CDR3 sequences, roughly 29% of them singletons, with around 13% in the top ten. Details on this clonotype: Its matching antigen is unknown.

The sequences come from cultured CD8+ T cells from PBMCs, collected from culture after CMV antigen stimulation. V usage is TRBV28 and J usage is TRBJ2-3; 7 bases line up with TRBD1. This TCR was sampled from a human donor in good health (CMV status not recorded). Some clones in this sample may be carry-over from other donors' samples. For the CDR3, the DNA is TGTGCCAGCAGGGGGACAGACAGCACAGATACGCAGTATTTT. It codes for CASRGTDSTDTQYF.